This T cell receptor (gamma chain) stems from a study of γδ T cells in repeated Plasmodium falciparum infection. TCRdb reanalysed the multiplex PCR reads with CATT. The table has approximately 32,000 gamma-chain clones, almost 1.5% seen once. Germline V lookup: CDR1 VINAFY, CDR2 YDVSNSKD. V dropped 9 bases and J dropped 9; count of bases not matched to a gene: 7. This CDR3 is 11 amino acids long. Vgamma9/Vdelta2+ and Vdelta2-negative gammadelta T cells were flow-sorted from PBMC for bulk sequencing. Remarks on this clone: The protein TCRdb lists belongs to a much larger clone and differs from this DNA's translation at residue 4, which points to a read error; the protein shown is made from the DNA.

This TCR derives from a pool of human donors (malaria-infected and uninfected, not separated). The rearrangement links TRGV5 to TRGJP1. The J gene was missing in TCRdb and was found by matching the end of the DNA to germline. The material sequenced was gamma-delta T cells from blood. In DNA, the CDR3 is TGTGCCACCCGGATCCGTTGGTTCAAGATATTT. Translated: CATRIRWFKIF.